This T cell receptor (beta chain) was profiled in a study of blood T cell repertoires in COVID-19. The CDR3 covers 12 residues. V was clipped by 1 base and J by 8 bases, with 8 bases between them. The germline V gene encodes CDR1 LGHNA and CDR2 YNFKEQ. Source study methods: By means of reference gene primer amplification, nucleated cell counts were estimated. The data were produced by immunoSEQ multiplex PCR, yet TCRdb's version contains in-frame clones alone and is incomplete. From that table come the V and J calls and clone size; the DNA was used to work out D and trimming. This sample has 400,000 to 500,000 clones, with around nine tenths found just once. Exposed study participants had met a COVID-19 case within 2 weeks before entry.

Sequenced input: PBMCs or T cells enriched from blood (not recorded which). The chain joins TRBV4-2 to TRBJ1-1; D remains ambiguous. The TCR comes from a woman between 18 and 29 years old who had been exposed to COVID-19. CDR3 bases: TGTGCCAGCAGCCAAGGACGGGGAGAAGCTTTCTTT. As protein: CASSQGRGEAFF.